The rows below give T cell receptor beta chains drawn from one sample of a study of Graves' ophthalmopathy and Graves' hyperthyroidism. TCRdb called the multiplex PCR reads again in MiXCR, with one record for every CDR3 protein. Of just over 600,000 distinct CDR3 sequences in the sample, approximately 22% were seen once. Specimen: peripheral blood. The receptor set was obtained from a young woman with stable Graves' hyperthyroidism. Some clones in this sample may be carry-over from other donors' samples. Each CDR3 is given with its conserved first and last residue. Fields, in order: J gene, D gene, V gene, clone size, CDR3 DNA, CDR3 protein. D genes are given only for firm matches. Size is omitted from some rows. Given values are once, few, many or a class for expanded clones.

j_gene: TRBJ2-7
d_gene: TRBD1
v_gene: TRBV29-1
abundance: many
CDR3nt: TGCAGCGTTGTTACAGGGGCCTACGAGCAGTACTTC
CDR3aa: CSVVTGAYEQYF

j_gene: TRBJ2-5
d_gene: TRBD2
v_gene: TRBV3-1
abundance: -
CDR3nt: TGTGCCAGCGTCCCAGCGGGGAAGCAAGAGACCCAGTACTTC
CDR3aa: CASVPAGKQETQYF

j_gene: TRBJ1-5
d_gene: -
v_gene: TRBV20-1
abundance: -
CDR3nt: TGCAGTGCTAGAGTCGGCACAGGGCGTCAGCCCCAGCATTTT
CDR3aa: CSARVGTGRQPQHF

j_gene: TRBJ2-7
d_gene: -
v_gene: TRBV27
abundance: many
CDR3nt: TGTGCCAGCAGTTTAGGGGACTCCGTCTACGAGCAGTACTTC
CDR3aa: CASSLGDSVYEQYF

j_gene: TRBJ2-7
d_gene: -
v_gene: TRBV6-1
abundance: many
CDR3nt: TGTGCCAGCAGTGTGGGGGACTCCTACGAGCAGTACTTC
CDR3aa: CASSVGDSYEQYF

j_gene: TRBJ1-5
d_gene: -
v_gene: TRBV2
abundance: many
CDR3nt: TGTGCCAGCAGTTACTCAGGCCGAAATCAGCCCCAGCATTTT
CDR3aa: CASSYSGRNQPQHF

j_gene: TRBJ2-7
d_gene: -
v_gene: TRBV6-2/TRBV6-3
abundance: many
CDR3nt: TGTGCCAGCAGTTATAGTTACTACGAGCAGTACTTC
CDR3aa: CASSYSYYEQYF

j_gene: TRBJ1-1
d_gene: -
v_gene: TRBV12-3/TRBV12-4
abundance: -
CDR3nt: TGTGCCGGCAGCTTCGGACCCCGGGGTAGGGCTGTGGCTTTCTTT
CDR3aa: CAGSFGPRGRAVAFF

j_gene: TRBJ1-1
d_gene: TRBD1
v_gene: TRBV11-2
abundance: -
CDR3nt: TGTGCCAGCAGCGCTCGCCGGGACAGGAGATCGCGGACTGAAGCTTTCTTT
CDR3aa: CASSARRDRRSRTEAFF

j_gene: TRBJ1-1
d_gene: -
v_gene: TRBV28
abundance: many
CDR3nt: TGTGCCAGCAGTTTAGGTACCTACCGAGCTTTCTTT
CDR3aa: CASSLGTYRAFF

j_gene: TRBJ2-7
d_gene: TRBD2
v_gene: TRBV11-2
abundance: many
CDR3nt: TGTGCCAGCGGTAGCGGGGACCTCTACGAGCAGTACTTC
CDR3aa: CASGSGDLYEQYF

j_gene: TRBJ2-7
d_gene: -
v_gene: TRBV27
abundance: many
CDR3nt: TGTGCCAGCAGTTCCTTCCCTGGACACGCTACCTACGAGCAGTACTTC
CDR3aa: CASSSFPGHATYEQYF

j_gene: TRBJ1-1
d_gene: -
v_gene: TRBV30
abundance: few
CDR3nt: TGTGCCCTCCAGCTCGGGGGGCTTAGTCGCTCTGAAGCTTTCTTT
CDR3aa: CALQLGGLSRSEAFF

j_gene: TRBJ1-1
d_gene: -
v_gene: TRBV4-1
abundance: few
CDR3nt: TGCGCCAGCAGCCAAGCGCCGCGTCGGGCTGAAGCTTTCTTT
CDR3aa: CASSQAPRRAEAFF

j_gene: TRBJ1-1
d_gene: -
v_gene: TRBV29-1
abundance: -
CDR3nt: TGCAGCGTTAGACAGATTCTGAACACTGAAGCTTTCTTT
CDR3aa: CSVRQILNTEAFF

j_gene: TRBJ1-1
d_gene: -
v_gene: TRBV6-1
abundance: -
CDR3nt: TGTGCCAGCCGCAAAACGCACCGGAACACTGAAGCTTTCTTT
CDR3aa: CASRKTHRNTEAFF

j_gene: TRBJ1-5
d_gene: TRBD1
v_gene: TRBV2
abundance: many
CDR3nt: TGTGCCAGCTGGACAGGGGAGGACCAGCCCCAGCATTTT
CDR3aa: CASWTGEDQPQHF

j_gene: TRBJ2-7
d_gene: TRBD2
v_gene: TRBV5-1
abundance: many
CDR3nt: TGCGCCAGCAGCTTTCGGGGGGACGACTACGAGCAGTACTTC
CDR3aa: CASSFRGDDYEQYF

j_gene: TRBJ2-7
d_gene: -
v_gene: TRBV30
abundance: -
CDR3nt: TGTGCCTGGTCCACTATGGACTACGAGCAGTACTTC
CDR3aa: CAWSTMDYEQYF

j_gene: TRBJ2-4
d_gene: -
v_gene: TRBV3-1
abundance: -
CDR3nt: TGTGTCAGCAGTTCCTTAGCCAAAAACATTCAGGACTTC
CDR3aa: CVSSSLAKNIQDF

j_gene: TRBJ2-4
d_gene: TRBD2
v_gene: TRBV6-2/TRBV6-3
abundance: many
CDR3nt: TGTGCCAGCAGTCTCGTAGCGGGGGACGGGAACATTCAGTACTTC
CDR3aa: CASSLVAGDGNIQYF

j_gene: TRBJ1-1
d_gene: TRBD1
v_gene: TRBV30
abundance: many
CDR3nt: TGTGCCTGGAGCAAGGGACAGATGAACACTGAAGCTTTCTTT
CDR3aa: CAWSKGQMNTEAFF

j_gene: TRBJ1-1
d_gene: -
v_gene: TRBV24-1
abundance: -
CDR3nt: TGTGCCACCAGTGACCAAACAGGACTGGGTGAAGCTTTCTTT
CDR3aa: CATSDQTGLGEAFF

j_gene: TRBJ1-2
d_gene: -
v_gene: TRBV12-3/TRBV12-4
abundance: -
CDR3nt: TGTGCCAGCAGCGTAATCCAGGGTGGCTATGGCTACACCTTC
CDR3aa: CASSVIQGGYGYTF

j_gene: TRBJ2-2
d_gene: -
v_gene: TRBV9
abundance: many
CDR3nt: TGTGCCAGCAGCCCCCGTGGCGGGTTGAACACCGGGGAGCTGTTTTTT
CDR3aa: CASSPRGGLNTGELFF

j_gene: TRBJ2-7
d_gene: -
v_gene: TRBV20-1
abundance: -
CDR3nt: TGCAGTGCTAAAGTCCACTACGAGCAGTACTTC
CDR3aa: CSAKVHYEQYF

j_gene: TRBJ1-2
d_gene: -
v_gene: TRBV4-1
abundance: many
CDR3nt: TGCGCCAGCAGCCAAGATATTGGCTACACCTTC
CDR3aa: CASSQDIGYTF

j_gene: TRBJ1-1
d_gene: TRBD1
v_gene: TRBV3-1
abundance: -
CDR3nt: TGTGCCAGCAGCCATTTAGGGGGGACAGGGATCATGAACACTGAAGCTTTCTTT
CDR3aa: CASSHLGGTGIMNTEAFF

j_gene: TRBJ1-5
d_gene: -
v_gene: TRBV4-2
abundance: -
CDR3nt: TGTGCCAGCAGCCCCTCCCCCCGACAGAGTAATCAGCCCCAGCATTTT
CDR3aa: CASSPSPRQSNQPQHF

j_gene: TRBJ1-2
d_gene: TRBD1
v_gene: TRBV12-3/TRBV12-4
abundance: -
CDR3nt: TGTGCCAGCAGTCTGGACAGGGTGGACTATGGCTACACCTTC
CDR3aa: CASSLDRVDYGYTF

j_gene: TRBJ1-2
d_gene: -
v_gene: TRBV18
abundance: -
CDR3nt: TGTGCCAGCTCACCAAAGGGTCCAGGAGGCTACACCTTC
CDR3aa: CASSPKGPGGYTF

j_gene: TRBJ1-5
d_gene: -
v_gene: TRBV6-1
abundance: few
CDR3nt: TGTGCCAGCAGTGAACGGCGGATCTCTAGCAATCAGCCCCAGCATTTT
CDR3aa: CASSERRISSNQPQHF

j_gene: TRBJ1-1
d_gene: -
v_gene: TRBV11-3
abundance: many
CDR3nt: TGTGCCAGCAGCTACTACAGGAACACTGAAGCTTTCTTT
CDR3aa: CASSYYRNTEAFF